The 20 T cell receptor beta chains given below trace back to one sample, sequenced in a study of T cells in women clearing cervical HPV infection. Produced via immunoSEQ multiplex PCR; TCRdb's table is partial and in-frame only. The repertoire table contains some 30,000 clones. Material: blood buffy coat. The source is a woman between 18 and 70 years old with a cervical HPV16 infection that either progressed to CIN3+ or cleared (not recorded which).

Details on this clone: The read falls 3 residues short of the CDR3 end, and the missing part is taken from the germline J gene. This chain connects TRBV7-3 to TRBJ1-1; unclear D gene. The CDR3 totals 16 residues. Trimming removed 0 bases from V and 6 bases from J, with 17 bases in between. Germline assignment: CDR1 SGHTA and CDR2 FQGTGA. CDR3 protein: CASSLTTTVGKAEAFF. The DNA read from the CDR3 is TGTGCCAGCAGCTTAACGACAACTGTGGGTAAGGCTGAA.

About this clone itself: The DNA ends 3 residues before the CDR3 does, and the rest of the CDR3 is filled in from the germline J gene. This sequence joins TRBV19 and TRBJ1-1; a possible D gene is TRBD1 (6 bases). The CDR3 loop spans 15 amino acids. V was trimmed by 7 bases and J by 5 bases, leaving 20 bases between them. CDR1 is LNHDA, CDR2 SQIVND, per germline (reference sequence). The CDR3 is CASTGGWGRSTEAFF. Incomplete CDR3 DNA: TGTGCCAGTACAGGTGGCTGGGGGCGGTCGACTGAA.

As concerns this clone: The read finishes 3 residues shy of the CDR3 end, and the germline J gene is used to complete it. This chain uses TRBV30 with TRBJ1-1, with 9 positions matching TRBD1. J was trimmed by 1 base and V by 0 bases; bases with no gene match: 6. The V gene's germline CDR1 is GTSNPN and CDR2 SVGIG (reference sequence). The CDR3 is made up of 16 amino acids. The CDR3 spells CAWSVRTGAGNTEAFF. Partial CDR3 DNA: TGTGCCTGGAGTGTAAGGACAGGGGCAGGGAACACTGAA.

The chain's CDR3 is CASGPTSGGANEQFF. Incomplete CDR3 DNA: TGCGCCAGCGGCCCAACTAGCGGGGGGGCCAATGAG. The rearrangement links TRBV5-1 to TRBJ2-1; 13 bases match TRBD2. The read ends 3 residues before the CDR3 terminus; that terminus is restored from the germline J gene. Trimming cost V 7 bases and J 6 bases; bases outside gene matches: 7. The CDR3 has 15 residues. From germline, CDR1 is SGHRS and CDR2 YFSETQ.

On this clone: Read coverage stops 3 residues before the CDR3 terminus; the germline J gene supplies the remainder. The V and J genes are TRBV5-1 and TRBJ2-2, with a possible D match to TRBD1 (6 bases). The CDR3 is 14 amino acids. Germline CDR1 SGHRS, CDR2 YFSETQ. The CDR3 here is CASSFLDRNSPLFF. The CDR3 bases that were read are TGCGCCAGCAGCTTCTTGGACAGAAATTCACCG.

Note on this clone: Read sequence stops 3 residues before the CDR3 end, and the germline J gene provides the missing end. The chain recombines TRBV30 with TRBJ2-5, with 7 bases lining up with TRBD2. With V trimmed by 0 bases and J by 7 bases, 5 bases remained unmatched. Looked up from germline, CDR1 is GTSNPN and CDR2 is SVGIG (reference sequence). This CDR3 is 13 amino acids long. Partial CDR3 DNA: TGTGCCTGGAGTGTAAGCGGGGAGGGGACC. This codes for CAWSVSGEGT. The complete CDR3 reads CAWSVSGEGTQYF.

A remark on this clone: The sequenced fragment ends 3 residues before the CDR3 boundary, so the rest is inferred from the germline J gene. The chain recombines TRBV5-1 with TRBJ2-6, with TRBD1 as a possible D gene (6 bases). CDR1 and CDR2 (germline): SGHRS, YFSETQ. This CDR3 comprises 17 residues. Deletions cut 4 bases from V and 0 bases from J, with 14 bases between. The CDR3 loop reads CASSTRQAPSGANVLTF. The part of the CDR3 DNA that was read is TGCGCCAGCAGCACACGACAGGCACCCTCTGGGGCCAACGTC.

For this clone: The read halts 3 residues ahead of the CDR3 end, with the missing end drawn from the germline J gene. The V and J genes are TRBV12-3 or TRBV12-4 and TRBJ2-7; the match to TRBD1 covers 7 bases. This CDR3 spans 15 amino acids. V lost 6 bases to trimming and J lost 2 bases; unmatched junction nucleotides: 10. This CDR3 is CASSPVRGSTYEQYF. The CDR3 bases that were read are TGTGCCAGCAGCCCCGTCAGGGGGTCCACCTACGAG.

For this clone: The read stops 3 residues short of the end of the CDR3; the missing end is completed from the germline J gene. V usage is TRBV20-1 and J usage is TRBJ1-6; D is unclear. Trimming shortened V by 3 bases and J by 8 bases, and 11 bases separated the two germline ends. This CDR3 region has 13 residues. Looked up from germline, CDR1 is DFQATT and CDR2 is SNEGSKA (reference sequence). CDR3 DNA (partial): TGCAGTGCTAGTGCGGGAGATTATTCACCC. It codes for CSASAGDYSP. The CDR3, in full, reads CSASAGDYSPLHF.

Regarding this clone: The CDR3 end is not reached by the read, which stops 3 residues before it; the germline J gene fills it in. V usage is TRBV5-1 and J usage is TRBJ2-5, with a weak D call TRBD2 (5 bases). Per the germline V gene, CDR1 is SGHRS and CDR2 is YFSETQ. V dropped 1 base and J dropped 5 bases, with 9 bases sitting between them. The CDR3 sequence is 13 residues long. CDR3 protein: CASSLPGVETQYF. The CDR3 DNA, read in part, is TGCGCCAGCAGCTTGCCCGGGGTGGAGACC.

Comment on this clone: Read sequence stops 3 residues before the CDR3 end, and the germline J gene provides the missing end. The chain joins TRBV14 to TRBJ2-1, with 7 bases fitting TRBD2. CDR3 length equals 17 residues. Germline lookup yields CDR1 SGHDN and CDR2 FVKESK. Germline trimming cut 0 bases from V and 4 bases from J; bases unmatched to any gene: 9. The part of the CDR3 DNA that was read is TGTGCCAGCAGCCAAGATACGGTGGGGGGGGGTTACAATGAG. It encodes CASSQDTVGGGYNE. In full, the CDR3 is CASSQDTVGGGYNEQFF.

A note on this clone: The read gets to within 3 residues of the CDR3 end, and the germline J gene fills in the rest. The chain uses TRBV7-2 and TRBJ1-4; TRBD1 agrees at 10 bases. Germline V gene data show CDR1 as SGHTA and CDR2 as FQGNSA. The CDR3 has 15 amino acids. The DNA read from the CDR3 is TGTGCCAGCAGCCGCTTGGGACAGGGGAGCTCACCA. Translating gives CASSRLGQGSSP. The CDR3 in its entirety is CASSRLGQGSSPLFF.

Concerning this clone itself: The DNA ends 3 residues before the CDR3 does, and the rest of the CDR3 is filled in from the germline J gene. The J gene is TRBJ1-2, the V gene TRBV5-4; D might be TRBD1 (6 bases). The CDR3 contains 12 residues. Germline V gene sequence: CDR1 SGHNT, CDR2 YYREEE (reference sequence). The sequenced CDR3 bases are TGTGCCAGCAGCTTGTCGGGGGGCGGC. It encodes CASSLSGGG. The CDR3 in its entirety is CASSLSGGGYTF. Supplemented by reference TRBV5-4 and TRBJ1-2, the full variable domain reads ETGVTQSPTHLIKTRGQQVTLRCSSQSGHNTVSWYQQALGQGPQFIFQYYREEENGRGNFPPRFSGLQFPNYSSELNVNALELDDSALYLCASSLSGGGYTFGSGTRLTVV.

Remarks on this clone: Read sequence stops 3 residues before the CDR3 end, and the germline J gene provides the missing end. V usage is TRBV10-3 and J usage is TRBJ1-1, with D tentatively TRBD1 (5 bases). V was cut by 6 bases and J by 1 base, with 9 bases left in between. Germline assignment: CDR1 ENHRY and CDR2 SYGVKD. The CDR3 sequence is 13 residues long. The DNA read from the CDR3 is TGTGCCATCAGAGGCAGGGAGAACACTGAA. Translated, it gives CAIRGRENTE. The complete CDR3 reads CAIRGRENTEAFF.

Concerning this clone: One junction end does not reproduce the germline sequence, and a read error may be involved. The read gets to within 3 residues of the CDR3 end, and the germline J gene fills in the rest. The chain employs TRBV19 and TRBJ2-3, with D possibly TRBD2 on 6 matching bases. The CDR3 is 15 amino acids. Germline CDR1 LNHDA, CDR2 SQIVND (reference sequence). CDR3 DNA, as far as it was read: TGTGCCAGTAGTATAGCCTCGGGACTTGCAGAGACG. Protein: CASSIASGLAET. The full CDR3 sequence reads CASSIASGLAETQYF.

Concerning this clone: The read is 3 residues too short to cover the CDR3 end, so that end is filled in from the germline J gene. The chain carries TRBV12-3 or TRBV12-4 and TRBJ2-3; D is perhaps TRBD1 (5 bases). The CDR3 length is 14 residues. Trimming took off 6 bases at V and 2 bases at J, with 12 bases between the two ends. The sequenced CDR3 bases are TGTGCCAGCAGCTTCCTGACAGACACAGATACG. Translated: CASSFLTDTDT. The complete CDR3 reads CASSFLTDTDTQYF.

About this clone itself: The CDR3 end lies 3 residues beyond the end of the read and is filled in from the germline J gene. This chain connects TRBV18 to TRBJ1-4; a possible D gene is TRBD1 (6 bases). The V end lost 6 bases, the J end lost 4 bases, and 9 bases lay between the germline ends. Germline lookup yields CDR1 KGHSH and CDR2 LQKENI. This CDR3 is built from 13 residues. CDR3 amino acids: CASSDRFNEKLFF. The sequenced CDR3 bases are TGTGCCAGCTCCGACAGGTTTAATGAAAAA. The full variable domain, completed using reference TRBV18 and TRBJ1-4, is NAGVMQNPRHLVRRRGQEARLRCSPMKGHSHVYWYRQLPEEGLKFMVYLQKENIIDESGMPKERFSAEFPKEGPSILRIQQVVRGDSAAYFCASSDRFNEKLFFGSGTQLSVL.

On this clone itself: The read terminates 3 residues ahead of where the CDR3 ends, so the germline J gene completes it. J is TRBJ2-3 and V is TRBV19; 8 bases are shared with TRBD1. The CDR3 runs to 16 residues. Germline V gene data show CDR1 as LNHDA and CDR2 as SQIVND (reference sequence). The CDR3 sequence: CASSIGRQGTIQPQYF. The part of the CDR3 DNA that was read is TGTGCCAGTAGTATTGGGAGACAGGGGACGATTCAGCCG.

Of note for this clone: Coverage ceases 3 residues before the CDR3 finishes, and the germline J gene fills in the end. This chain connects TRBV18 to TRBJ1-2; TRBD1 might be the D (6 bases). The CDR3 consists of 14 residues. Germline V gene lookup returns CDR1 KGHSH and CDR2 LQKENI. CDR3 DNA, as far as it was read: TGTGCCAGCTCATCTTCTACAGGGACCCGCGTC. Its protein is CASSSSTGTRV. The entire CDR3 sequence reads CASSSSTGTRVYTF.

With regard to this clone: With the read ending 3 residues before the CDR3 end, the germline J gene is used to fill in that end. The chain joins TRBV20-1 to TRBJ1-4, with TRBD1 identical over 7 bases. The CDR3 runs to 14 residues. Germline V CDR1 and CDR2: DFQATT, SNEGSKA (reference sequence). CDR3 bases read: TGCAGTGCCCGGGGACAGTTAGACAATTCACCA. As protein: CSARGQLDNSP. Given in full, the CDR3 is CSARGQLDNSPLFF.